Below are 30 T cell receptor beta chains sequenced from a single sample in a study of HIV-infected patients and healthy controls. Roughly three months, about 14 weeks, into antiretroviral therapy, follow-up blood was collected. No cell fractionation was done, so the repertoire covers all unsorted peripheral blood T cells. Reverse transcription used 450 to 500 ng RNA and constant-region primers for alpha and beta. Using multiplexing indices, alpha and beta chain libraries were generated apart by chain-specific third strand synthesis. TCRdb recomputed calls from the 5' RACE reads with MiXCR, one row per CDR3 protein. The profile shows 18,000 or so distinct CDR3 sequences, approximately 9% of them singletons. The source material was blood, sampled during antiretroviral therapy. The receptors were gathered from an adult with HIV infection.

In its sample, this clonotype was seen many times. The V call is TRBV7-2, the J call TRBJ2-2; D is unresolved. The germline V and J ends were trimmed by 2 bases and 1 base, with 8 bases remaining between them. Germline CDR1 SGHTA, CDR2 FQGNSA. The CDR3 loop spans 15 amino acids. CDR3 residues: CASSLFLVNTGELFF. CDR3 nucleotide sequence: TGTGCCAGCAGCTTATTCTTAGTGAACACCGGGGAGCTGTTTTTT.

In its sample, this clonotype was seen a few times. V gene TRBV14 combines with J gene TRBJ1-5; 7 nucleotides line up with TRBD1. This CDR3 contains 13 residues. V lost 6 bases and J lost 6; bases outside the gene matches: 5. Germline-derived CDR1 and CDR2 are SGHDN and FVKESK. The CDR3 region is CASSSDRSQPQHF. The CDR3 coding sequence is TGTGCCAGCAGTTCGGACAGGAGTCAGCCCCAGCATTTT.

There are many counts of this clonotype. The CDR3 DNA reads as TGCAGTGCTAGGGGACAGGGACATGAAGCTTTCTTT. It translates to CSARGQGHEAFF. J is TRBJ1-1 and V is TRBV20-1, with 9 bases matching TRBD1. The CDR3 contains 12 residues. V was pared by 3 bases and J by 7 bases, with 3 bases of the junction left unmatched. Germline lookup yields CDR1 DFQATT and CDR2 SNEGSKA (reference sequence).

This clonotype has a count of ten or more. The J gene is TRBJ2-7, the V gene TRBV13; D is unresolved. Between the trimmed V and J ends, which lost 1 base and 7 bases, there was a span of 5 bases. In germline, CDR1 is PRHDT, CDR2 FYEKMQ (reference sequence). The CDR3 has 11 amino acids. The CDR3 DNA reads as TGTGCCAGCAGCTTAGAGAAGGAGCAGTACTTC. Protein product: CASSLEKEQYF. Full variable domain (remainder filled in from reference TRBV13 and TRBJ2-7): AAGVIQSPRHLIKEKRETATLKCYPIPRHDTVYWYQQGPGQDPQFLISFYEKMQSDKGSIPDRFSAQQFSDYHSELNMSSLELGDSALYFCASSLEKEQYFGPGTRLTVT.

This clonotype has ten or more counts. The chain couples TRBV5-1 to TRBJ2-2; 8 bases are a match to TRBD2. Germline-derived CDR1 and CDR2 are SGHRS and YFSETQ. The CDR3 has 15 residues. V shed 0 bases, J shed 4 bases, and the junction held 2 bases outside the gene matches. CDR3 coding DNA: TGCGCCAGCAGCTTGGAAAGCGGGGGCACCGGGGAGCTGTTTTTT. Translating it yields CASSLESGGTGELFF.

This clonotype was detected many times. This sequence joins TRBV7-8 and TRBJ2-5; 11 bases align to TRBD2. Germline assignment: CDR1 SGHVS and CDR2 FQNEAQ. V lost 8 bases to trimming and J lost 0 bases; unmatched junction nucleotides: 11. The CDR3 length is 17 residues. CDR3: CASHPSGGYSYQETQYF. CDR3 DNA sequence: TGTGCCAGCCACCCTAGCGGGGGGTATTCGTACCAAGAGACCCAGTACTTC.

There are many counts of this clonotype. The chain uses TRBV10-3 and TRBJ2-5; no clear D gene. CDR1 is ENHRY, CDR2 SYGVKD, per germline. The V end was cut by 2 bases, the J end by 0 bases, with 4 bases between. The CDR3 extends over 13 amino acids. CDR3 loop: CAISEDNQETQYF. Here the CDR3 DNA reads TGTGCCATCAGTGAGGACAACCAAGAGACCCAGTACTTC.

This clonotype was seen repeatedly, ten times or more. The chain couples TRBV7-8 to TRBJ2-7, with 9 bases matching TRBD1. Germline CDR1 SGHVS, CDR2 FQNEAQ. The CDR3 sequence is 15 residues long. V shed 5 bases, J shed 3 bases, and the junction held 8 bases outside the gene matches. The CDR3 bases are TGTGCCAGCAGCCTGGGACAGGGAGCCCACTACGAGCAGTACTTC. Translating gives CASSLGQGAHYEQYF.

There are many counts of this clonotype. The V call is TRBV12-2, the J call TRBJ1-2. TRBV12-2 corresponds to a pseudogene. The CDR3 covers 14 residues. CDR3 loop: CASRFTFHMCGYTF. In DNA form, the CDR3 reads TGTGCAAGTCGTTTCACCTTTCACATGTGTGGCTACACCTTC.

This clonotype was recorded many times. The chain employs TRBV20-1 and TRBJ2-3, with 10 positions matching TRBD2. Germline lookup yields CDR1 DFQATT and CDR2 SNEGSKA (reference sequence). The ends lost 7 bases at V and 3 bases at J; junction bases unmatched: 16. The CDR3 has 17 amino acids. CDR3 DNA: TGCAGTGAGATTGTTCTAGCGGGAGTATCACCTACAGATACGCAGTATTTT. Its protein is CSEIVLAGVSPTDTQYF.

In this sample, this clonotype turned up many times. The gene calls are TRBV6-5 and TRBJ2-3, with TRBD1 identical over 7 bases. In germline, CDR1 is MNHEY, CDR2 SVGAGI. The V segment lost 8 bases and the J segment 3 bases; nucleotides outside the gene matches: 11. The CDR3 covers 15 residues. The CDR3 sequence is CASGQGGGWTDTQYF. DNA for the CDR3: TGTGCCAGCGGTCAAGGGGGCGGTTGGACAGATACGCAGTATTTT.

V is TRBV5-1 and J is TRBJ2-3; D remains unclear. This CDR3 is built from 14 residues. V was clipped by 4 bases and J by 2 bases, with 11 bases between them. CDR1 is SGHRS and CDR2 is YFSETQ in the germline V gene. As DNA, the CDR3 is TGCGCCAGCAGCCTAGGACCCCCCACAGATACGCAGTATTTT. It is translated as CASSLGPPTDTQYF.

V gene TRBV5-6 combines with J gene TRBJ1-2, with 8 bases lining up with TRBD1. This CDR3 spans 15 amino acids. Per germline, CDR1 SGHDT and CDR2 YYEEEE. V gave up 1 base and J gave up 3 bases; unmatched junction bases: 5. DNA of the CDR3: TGTGCCAGCAGCTTGCTGACAGGGGTCGACTATGGCTACACCTTC. The encoded protein is CASSLLTGVDYGYTF.

In this sample, this clonotype turned up many times. CDR3 protein: CASSLGGARTDTQYF. In nucleotides, the CDR3 is TGTGCCAGCAGCCTCGGGGGGGCGCGCACAGATACGCAGTATTTT. The V gene is TRBV7-8, the J gene TRBJ2-3; 8 nucleotides line up with TRBD2. V shed 5 bases and J 1 base; nucleotides not matched to a gene: 5. Germline V lookup: CDR1 SGHVS, CDR2 FQNEAQ. The length of the CDR3 is 15 residues.

This clonotype was picked up a small number of times. The V and J genes are TRBV7-2 and TRBJ2-3; D is possibly TRBD2 (5 bases). V dropped 6 bases and J dropped 2 bases, with 15 bases sitting between them. This CDR3 comprises 15 residues. Germline CDR1 and CDR2: SGHTA and FQGNSA. CDR3 DNA sequence: TGTGCCAGCAGTTCGGACTGGCAATTCACAGATACGCAGTATTTT. It yields the protein CASSSDWQFTDTQYF.

V usage is TRBV7-9 and J usage is TRBJ1-1, with D hard to call. Deletions cut 5 bases from V and 8 bases from J, with 9 bases between. The CDR3 runs 11 residues. Germline V gene sequence: CDR1 SEHNR, CDR2 FQNEAQ (reference sequence). CDR3: CASSPTREAFF. CDR3 in DNA: TGTGCCAGCAGCCCCACCAGGGAAGCTTTCTTT.

The sample holds many counts of this clonotype. The V gene is TRBV19, the J gene TRBJ2-3; D gene ambiguous. Germline-derived CDR1 and CDR2 are LNHDA and SQIVND (reference sequence). V was cut by 9 bases and J by 3 bases, with 7 bases left in between. This CDR3 comprises 11 residues. The CDR3 is CASSRTDTQYF. The CDR3 region has the DNA TGTGCCAGCAGCCGTACAGATACGCAGTATTTT.

This clonotype was observed a handful of times. This sequence joins TRBV2 and TRBJ2-3, with 12 bases lining up with TRBD2. There are 16 residues in the CDR3. Germline assignment: CDR1 SNHLY and CDR2 FYNNEI. V lost 6 bases, J lost 2 bases, and 6 bases stayed unmatched. This chain's CDR3 is CASRRRLAGDTDTQYF. DNA of the CDR3: TGTGCCAGCAGGAGGCGACTAGCGGGAGACACAGATACGCAGTATTTT.

This clonotype was counted at least ten times. The V and J genes are TRBV12-3 or TRBV12-4 and TRBJ1-1, with no clear D. Trimming shortened V by 1 base and J by 1 base, and 7 bases separated the two germline ends. The CDR3 totals 14 residues. The CDR3 is CASSLGVKNTEAFF. The CDR3 DNA reads as TGTGCCAGCAGTTTAGGTGTAAAGAACACTGAAGCTTTCTTT.

This clonotype was counted many times. The chain uses TRBV12-3 or TRBV12-4 and TRBJ1-4; no clear D gene. The V end was cut by 5 bases, the J end by 8 bases, with 12 bases between. The CDR3 is made up of 13 amino acids. Here the CDR3 reads CASSPPSGEKLFF. The CDR3 DNA reads as TGTGCCAGCAGTCCCCCTAGTGGCGAAAAACTGTTTTTT.

The sample holds many counts of this clonotype. Here the CDR3 DNA reads TGTGCCAGCAGTTTAGCTGAAAAACTGTTTTTT. It is translated as CASSLAEKLFF. The gene calls are TRBV12-3 or TRBV12-4 and TRBJ1-4; no definite D call. V was pared by 0 bases and J by 7 bases, with 0 bases between. This CDR3 is built from 11 residues.

A few counts support this clonotype. J is TRBJ2-5 and V is TRBV6-6; either TRBD1 or TRBD2 may supply D (5 bases each). Germline V gives CDR1 MNHNY, CDR2 SVGAGI (reference sequence). V was cut by 2 bases and J by 5 bases, with 15 bases left in between. The CDR3 contains 15 residues. The CDR3 loop reads CASSYRGASGETQYF. The CDR3 DNA is TGTGCCAGCAGTTACCGAGGGGCGAGTGGGGAGACCCAGTACTTC.

This clonotype has only a few counts. The chain joins TRBV13 to TRBJ1-1; 12 positions agree with TRBD1. CDR1 is PRHDT, CDR2 FYEKMQ, per germline (reference sequence). The trim removed 5 bases at V and 0 bases at J, leaving 7 bases unmatched. The CDR3 consists of 17 residues. CDR3 nucleotides: TGTGCCAGCAGCAGGGACAGGGGGCGGACCATGAACACTGAAGCTTTCTTT. Translation gives CASSRDRGRTMNTEAFF.

This clonotype came up many times. The rearrangement uses TRBV12-3 or TRBV12-4 and TRBJ2-1; possibly TRBD2 for D (6 bases). Trimming stripped 3 bases from V and 8 bases from J, with 23 bases between. The CDR3 spans 17 residues. The CDR3 sequence is CASSLPSRWDSSDEQFF. CDR3 DNA sequence: TGTGCCAGCAGTTTGCCCTCCAGATGGGACTCCAGCGATGAGCAGTTCTTC.

This clonotype was detected many times. The V call is TRBV2, the J call TRBJ2-5; no firm D call. The CDR3 sequence is 10 residues long. Germline values: CDR1 SNHLY, CDR2 FYNNEI. The ends were cut back, 6 bases at V and 3 bases at J, with 2 bases in the middle. CDR3 sequence reads: CASSKETQYF. In DNA, the CDR3 is TGTGCCAGCAGCAAAGAGACCCAGTACTTC. Looking up the rest from reference TRBV2 and TRBJ2-5 gives the full variable domain: EPEVTQTPSHQVTQMGQEVILRCVPISNHLYFYWYRQILGQKVEFLVSFYNNEISEKSEIFDDQFSVERPDGSNFTLKIRSTKLEDSAMYFCASSKETQYFGPGTRLLVL.

V is TRBV27 and J is TRBJ2-2, with 9 bases aligning to TRBD2. CDR3 length equals 18 residues. The germline V gene encodes CDR1 MNHEY and CDR2 SMNVEV (reference sequence). J lost 4 bases, V lost 5 bases, and 14 bases had no gene match. Written as DNA, the CDR3 is TGTGCCAGCAGTCAGTCAGCGGGAGGCCCCATGGGCACCGGGGAGCTGTTTTTT. It codes for CASSQSAGGPMGTGELFF.

The chain has TRBV30 and TRBJ1-4; D is uncertain. This CDR3 has 16 residues. V was shortened by 1 base and J by 4 bases, with 16 bases between the two germline ends. The germline gives CDR1 GTSNPN, CDR2 SVGIG (reference sequence). CDR3 residues: CAWSARGGLFNEKLFF. CDR3 sequence (DNA): TGTGCCTGGAGTGCTAGAGGCGGACTATTTAATGAAAAACTGTTTTTT.

This clonotype was counted ten times or more. The chain employs TRBV7-8 and TRBJ2-3, with 10 bases that match TRBD2. Trimming cost V 1 base and J 4 bases; bases outside gene matches: 8. This CDR3 has 17 residues. Germline loops: CDR1 SGHVS, CDR2 FQNEAQ. The CDR3 DNA is TGTGCCAGCAGCTTAGTCCGGCTAGCGGGAGAGGCAGATACGCAGTATTTT. It specifies CASSLVRLAGEADTQYF.

This clonotype was counted once. V usage is TRBV29-1 and J usage is TRBJ2-2, with no clear D. V gave up 8 bases and J gave up 1 base, with 8 bases separating them. The V gene's germline CDR1 is SQVTM and CDR2 ANQGSEA. The CDR3 is made up of 12 amino acids. As DNA, the CDR3 is TGCAGCCTCCGGCAGAACACCGGGGAGCTGTTTTTT. As protein: CSLRQNTGELFF.

Ten or more counts support this clonotype. V gene TRBV27 combines with J gene TRBJ1-1, with D possibly being TRBD1 (5 bases). This CDR3 region has 14 residues. The V end lost 4 bases, the J end lost 0 bases, and 9 bases lay between the germline ends. From germline, CDR1 is MNHEY and CDR2 SMNVEV (reference sequence). The CDR3 sequence: CASSSRQMNTEAFF. The CDR3 coding sequence is TGTGCCAGCAGTTCAAGACAGATGAACACTGAAGCTTTCTTT.